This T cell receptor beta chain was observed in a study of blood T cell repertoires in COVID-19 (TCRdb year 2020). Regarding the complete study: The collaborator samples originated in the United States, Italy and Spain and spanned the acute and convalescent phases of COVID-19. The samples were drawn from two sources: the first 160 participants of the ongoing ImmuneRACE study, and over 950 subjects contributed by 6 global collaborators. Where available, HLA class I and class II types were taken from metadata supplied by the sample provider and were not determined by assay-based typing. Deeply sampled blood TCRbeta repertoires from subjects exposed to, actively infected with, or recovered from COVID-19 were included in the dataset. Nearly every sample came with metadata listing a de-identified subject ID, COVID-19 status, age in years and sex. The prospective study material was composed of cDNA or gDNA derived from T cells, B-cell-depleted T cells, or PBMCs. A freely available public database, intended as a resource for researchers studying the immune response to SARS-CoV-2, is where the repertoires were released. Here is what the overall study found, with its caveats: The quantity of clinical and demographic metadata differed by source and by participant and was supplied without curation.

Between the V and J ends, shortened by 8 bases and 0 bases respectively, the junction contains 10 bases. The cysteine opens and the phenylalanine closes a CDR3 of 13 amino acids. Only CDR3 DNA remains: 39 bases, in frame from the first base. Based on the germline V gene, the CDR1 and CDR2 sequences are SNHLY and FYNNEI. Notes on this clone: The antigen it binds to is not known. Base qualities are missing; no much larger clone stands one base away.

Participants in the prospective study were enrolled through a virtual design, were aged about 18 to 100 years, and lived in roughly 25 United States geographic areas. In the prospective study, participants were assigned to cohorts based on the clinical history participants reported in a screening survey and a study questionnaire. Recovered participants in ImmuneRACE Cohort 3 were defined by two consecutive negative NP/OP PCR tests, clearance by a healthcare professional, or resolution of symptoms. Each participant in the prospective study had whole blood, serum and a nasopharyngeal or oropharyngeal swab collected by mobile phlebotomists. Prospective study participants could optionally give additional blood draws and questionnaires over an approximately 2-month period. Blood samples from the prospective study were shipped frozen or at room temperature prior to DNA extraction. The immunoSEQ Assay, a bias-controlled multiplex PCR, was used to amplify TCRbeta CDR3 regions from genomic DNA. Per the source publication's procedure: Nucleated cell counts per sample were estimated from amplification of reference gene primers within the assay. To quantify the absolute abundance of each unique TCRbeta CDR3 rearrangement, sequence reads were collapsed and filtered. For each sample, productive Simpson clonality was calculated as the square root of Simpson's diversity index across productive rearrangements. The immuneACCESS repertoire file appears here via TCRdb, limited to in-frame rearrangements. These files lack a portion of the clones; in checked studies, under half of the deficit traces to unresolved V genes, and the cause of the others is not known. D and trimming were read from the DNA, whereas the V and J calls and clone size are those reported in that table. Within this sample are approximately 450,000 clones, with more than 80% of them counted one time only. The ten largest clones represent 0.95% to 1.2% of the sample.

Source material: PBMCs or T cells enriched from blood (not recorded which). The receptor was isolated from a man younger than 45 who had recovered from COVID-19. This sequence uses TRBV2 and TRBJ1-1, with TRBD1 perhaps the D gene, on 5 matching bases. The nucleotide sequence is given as TGTGCCAGCCGGGCGGACATGAACACTGAAGCTTTCTTT. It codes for CASRADMNTEAFF.